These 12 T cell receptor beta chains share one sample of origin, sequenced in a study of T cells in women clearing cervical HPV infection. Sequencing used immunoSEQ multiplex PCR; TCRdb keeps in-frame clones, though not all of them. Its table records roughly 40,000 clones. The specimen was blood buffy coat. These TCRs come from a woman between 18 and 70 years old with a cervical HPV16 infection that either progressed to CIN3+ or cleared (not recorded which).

The sequenced part of the CDR3 DNA is TGTGCCATCAGTGAGTCAGGTTACTACGAG. It yields the protein CAISESGYYE. The whole CDR3 sequence reads CAISESGYYEQYF. J is TRBJ2-7 and V is TRBV10-3; D is ambiguous. The read ends 3 residues shy of where the CDR3 ends; the end is completed using the germline J gene. Germline values: CDR1 ENHRY, CDR2 SYGVKD. This CDR3 has 13 amino acids. Trimming stripped 0 bases from V and 3 bases from J, with 6 bases between.

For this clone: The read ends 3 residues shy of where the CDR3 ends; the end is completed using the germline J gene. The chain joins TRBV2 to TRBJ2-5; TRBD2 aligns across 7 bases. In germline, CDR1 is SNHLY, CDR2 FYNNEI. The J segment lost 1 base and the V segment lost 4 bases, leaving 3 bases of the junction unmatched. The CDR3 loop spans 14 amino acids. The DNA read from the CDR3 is TGTGCCAGCAGTGTGCTAGCGGTCCAAGAGACC. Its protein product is CASSVLAVQET. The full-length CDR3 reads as CASSVLAVQETQYF.

CDR3 in amino acids: CASSNRGTQYF. Incomplete CDR3 DNA: TGTGCCAGCAGCAACCGGGGGACC. The chain links TRBV6-2 or TRBV6-3 to TRBJ2-5; D possibly corresponds to TRBD2 (5 bases). The read terminates 3 residues ahead of where the CDR3 ends, so the germline J gene completes it. The V and J ends lost 6 bases and 7 bases respectively, with 9 bases between them. Germline V gene sequence: CDR1 MNHEY, CDR2 SVGEGT. This CDR3 comprises 11 residues.

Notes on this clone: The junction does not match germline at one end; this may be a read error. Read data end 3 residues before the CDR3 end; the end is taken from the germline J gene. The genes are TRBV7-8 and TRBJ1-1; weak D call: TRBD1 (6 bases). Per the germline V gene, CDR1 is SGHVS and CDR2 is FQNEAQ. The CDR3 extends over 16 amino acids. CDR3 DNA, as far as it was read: TGTGCCAGCAGCTTAGTGGGGGCTCTTTCGAACACTGAC. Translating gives CASSLVGALSNTD. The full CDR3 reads CASSLVGALSNTDAFF.

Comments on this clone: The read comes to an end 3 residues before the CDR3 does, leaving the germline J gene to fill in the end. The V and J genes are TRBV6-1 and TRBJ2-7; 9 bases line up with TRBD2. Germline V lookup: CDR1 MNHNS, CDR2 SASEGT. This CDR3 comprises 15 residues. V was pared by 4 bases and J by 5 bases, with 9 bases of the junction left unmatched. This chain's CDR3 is CASSGISGRRHEQYF. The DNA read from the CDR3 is TGTGCCAGCAGTGGTATCAGCGGGAGGCGCCACGAG.

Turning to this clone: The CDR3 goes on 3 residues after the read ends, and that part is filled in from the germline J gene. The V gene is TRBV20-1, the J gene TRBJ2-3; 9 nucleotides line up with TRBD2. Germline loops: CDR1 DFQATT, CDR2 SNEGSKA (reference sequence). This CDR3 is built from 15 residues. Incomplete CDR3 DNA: TGCAGTGCTAGATTTAGCGGGAGAGGATTAAAGACG. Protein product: CSARFSGRGLKT. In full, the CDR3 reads CSARFSGRGLKTQYF.

CDR3 amino acids: CASSFLAGKEYEQYF. The part of the CDR3 DNA that was read is TGCGCCAGCAGCTTCTTAGCGGGGAAGGAGTACGAG. The gene calls are TRBV5-1 and TRBJ2-7, with TRBD2 matching over 8 bases. The read finishes 3 residues shy of the CDR3 end, and the germline J gene is used to complete it. CDR1 and CDR2 from the germline V gene are SGHRS and YFSETQ. The CDR3 spans 15 residues. The trim removed 2 bases at V and 4 bases at J, leaving 8 bases unmatched.

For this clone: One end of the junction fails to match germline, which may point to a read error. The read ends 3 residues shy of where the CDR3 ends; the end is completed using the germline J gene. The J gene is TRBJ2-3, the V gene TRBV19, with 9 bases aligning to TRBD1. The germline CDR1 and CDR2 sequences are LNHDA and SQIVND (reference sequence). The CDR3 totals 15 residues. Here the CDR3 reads CASSDTGGWSETQYF. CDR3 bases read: TGTGCCAGTAGTGACACAGGGGGCTGGTCAGAGACG.

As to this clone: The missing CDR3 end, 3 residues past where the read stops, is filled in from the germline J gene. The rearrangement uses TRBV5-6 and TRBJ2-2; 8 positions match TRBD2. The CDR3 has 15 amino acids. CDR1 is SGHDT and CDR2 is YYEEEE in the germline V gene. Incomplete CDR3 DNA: TGTGCCAGCAGTTACGCCGGCGGGGGGAATGAAAAG. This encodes CASSYAGGGNEK. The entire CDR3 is CASSYAGGGNEKLFF.

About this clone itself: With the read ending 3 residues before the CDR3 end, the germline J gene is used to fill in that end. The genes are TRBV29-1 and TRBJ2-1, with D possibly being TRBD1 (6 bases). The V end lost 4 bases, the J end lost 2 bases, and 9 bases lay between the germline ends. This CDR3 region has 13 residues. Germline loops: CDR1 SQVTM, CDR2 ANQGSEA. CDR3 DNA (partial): TGCAGCGTTGGGACAGCCGCCTACAATGAG. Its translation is CSVGTAAYNE. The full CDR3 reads CSVGTAAYNEQFF.

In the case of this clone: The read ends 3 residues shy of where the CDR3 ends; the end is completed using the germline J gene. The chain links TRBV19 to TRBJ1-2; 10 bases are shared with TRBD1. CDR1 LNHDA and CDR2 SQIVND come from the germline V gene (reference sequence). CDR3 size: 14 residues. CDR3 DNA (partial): TGTGCCAGTTCAGAGCACGGGACAGGGGATACC. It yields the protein CASSEHGTGDT. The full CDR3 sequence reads CASSEHGTGDTYTF.

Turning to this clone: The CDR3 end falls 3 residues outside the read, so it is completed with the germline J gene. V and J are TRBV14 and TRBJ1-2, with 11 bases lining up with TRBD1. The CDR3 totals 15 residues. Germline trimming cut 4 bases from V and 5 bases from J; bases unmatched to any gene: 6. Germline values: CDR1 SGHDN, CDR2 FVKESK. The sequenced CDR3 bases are TGTGCCAGCAGCCGCATGGGACAGGGGGAATATGGC. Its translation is CASSRMGQGEYG. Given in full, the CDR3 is CASSRMGQGEYGYTF.